The rows below give T cell receptor beta chains drawn from one sample of a study of patients and donors after allogeneic stem cell transplantation. TCRdb itself ran the RT-PCR reads through MiXCR, one entry per CDR3 protein. The table has fewer than 500,000 distinct CDR3 sequences, around 16% seen once. The sample consisted of blood, either unsorted or a sorted T cell fraction (not recorded which). These receptors came from a human donor who was either an allogeneic HSCT recipient or a stem cell or donor lymphocyte infusion donor (not recorded which). It is not recorded whose cells these are; they may come from a transplant donor. Each CDR3 is given with its conserved first and last residue. The D gene is left open where the match is weak. Not every row has a clone size; where given, it reads once, few, many or a size class.

TRBJ1-4 | few | 13 | TRBD1 | TRBV29-1 | TGCAGCGCTGGGGGACAGGGTAATGAAAAACTGTTTTTT | CSAGGQGNEKLFF
TRBJ1-6 | NA | 15 | NA | TRBV7-2 | TGTGCCAGCAGCCAGGGCCCGCAGAAAGGTTCACCCCACCACTTT | CASSQGPQKGSPHHF
TRBJ1-1 | NA | 14 | NA | TRBV3-1 | TGTGCCAGCAGCCAAGATTCACGGGCCACTGAAGCTTTCTTT | CASSQDSRATEAFF
TRBJ2-3 | few | 15 | TRBD2 | TRBV5-4 | TGTGCCAGCAGCTTTCCGGGACTAGCCACAGATACGCAGTATTTT | CASSFPGLATDTQYF
TRBJ2-1 | few | 15 | TRBD2 | TRBV7-3 | TGTGCCAGCAGCGACTCTTTTAGCGGGAGGAATGAGCAGTTCTTC | CASSDSFSGRNEQFF
TRBJ2-1 | few | 12 | NA | TRBV29-1 | TGCAGCGTTGATAGGCAAGCAGGTGAGCAGTTCTTC | CSVDRQAGEQFF
TRBJ1-2 | few | 12 | NA | TRBV20-1 | TGCAGTGCTAGTTGGGGGTACTATGGCTACACCTTC | CSASWGYYGYTF
TRBJ2-7 | few | 15 | NA | TRBV4-2 | TGTGCCAGCAGCCAAGAGGGCAGGCAAAATCGCGAGCAGTACTTC | CASSQEGRQNREQYF
TRBJ1-2 | few | 15 | NA | TRBV9 | TGTGCCAGCAGCGGGCCCGGACAACTTACCCACGGCTACACCTTC | CASSGPGQLTHGYTF
TRBJ2-1 | NA | 15 | NA | TRBV11-2 | TGTGCCAGCAGCGAAGGACTCCGATCTTCCGATGAGCAGTTCTTC | CASSEGLRSSDEQFF
TRBJ2-3 | NA | 16 | NA | TRBV3-1 | TGTGCCAGCAGCCAACCATGGCGGGGATACACAGATACGCAGTATTTT | CASSQPWRGYTDTQYF
TRBJ2-2 | NA | 18 | NA | TRBV12-3/TRBV12-4 | TGTGCCAGCAGTTTGGGGCTAAACTCTGCGGGGCACACCGGGGAGCTGTTTTTT | CASSLGLNSAGHTGELFF
TRBJ1-1 | many | 13 | NA | TRBV4-1 | TGCGCCAGCAGCCATACCGCGAACACTGAAGCTTTCTTT | CASSHTANTEAFF
TRBJ2-1 | NA | 14 | NA | TRBV7-3 | TGTGCCAGCAGCCCGGGACTCCCGCCCAATGAGCAGTTCTTC | CASSPGLPPNEQFF
TRBJ2-5 | NA | 15 | TRBD1 | TRBV5-1 | TGCGCCAGCAGCCACCGGGACAGGGGGCGAGAGACCCAGTACTTC | CASSHRDRGRETQYF
TRBJ1-3 | NA | 12 | TRBD1 | TRBV29-1 | TGCAGCGCCAGGGACAGCCGAAACACCATATATTTT | CSARDSRNTIYF
TRBJ2-7 | few | 11 | NA | TRBV20-1 | TGCAGTGCTGCTAGCGCAGGGGAGCAGTACTTC | CSAASAGEQYF
TRBJ2-1 | few | 15 | TRBD2 | TRBV5-1 | TGCGCCAGCAGCTTGGGGGGGGGGACCTACAATGAGCAGTTCTTC | CASSLGGGTYNEQFF
TRBJ2-1 | few | 15 | TRBD2 | TRBV6-1 | TGTGCCAGCAGGTCGGGACTAGCGGGAGTCGATGAGCAGTTCTTC | CASRSGLAGVDEQFF
TRBJ2-1 | few | 16 | NA | TRBV15 | TGTGCCACCAGCAGAGTTGGTAGGGGGAACAATGAGGTGCAGTTCTTC | CATSRVGRGNNEVQFF
TRBJ1-2 | NA | 16 | NA | TRBV20-1 | TGCAGTGCTAGTGGGACCGCCCCGGGCCTGAGGGGACGCTACACCTTC | CSASGTAPGLRGRYTF
TRBJ1-2 | few | 13 | NA | TRBV4-3 | TGCGCCAGCAGCCAAAGCCGGTCGCGGGGCTACACCTTC | CASSQSRSRGYTF
TRBJ2-1 | few | 16 | TRBD2 | TRBV12-3/TRBV12-4 | TGTGCCAGCAGTTTCGAAAGCGGGGGAGCCAACAATGAGCAGTTCTTC | CASSFESGGANNEQFF
TRBJ2-7 | few | 14 | NA | TRBV11-3 | TGTGCCAGCAGCGGTTATAAACCCCCCTACGAGCAGTACTTC | CASSGYKPPYEQYF
TRBJ2-5 | few | 13 | NA | TRBV29-1 | TGCAGCGTTGTAGTGAGCAGACAAGAGACCCAGTACTTC | CSVVVSRQETQYF
TRBJ1-4 | NA | 14 | NA | TRBV5-1 | TGCGCCAGCAGCTTCCGGCGCGCGCGGGAAAAACTGTTTTTT | CASSFRRAREKLFF
TRBJ2-1 | few | 18 | TRBD2 | TRBV5-1 | TGCGCCAGCAGCTTAGCTGGGACGGGAGGGCCGAAGCGGAATGAGCAGTTCTTC | CASSLAGTGGPKRNEQFF
TRBJ2-2 | many | 14 | NA | TRBV5-1 | TGCGCCAGCAGCTTGGCAAAGGGGACCGGGGAGCTGTTTTTT | CASSLAKGTGELFF
TRBJ2-1 | many | 16 | NA | TRBV12-3/TRBV12-4 | TGTGCCAGCAGTTTCCTACTAGCCTCCTCCTACAATGAGCAGTTCTTC | CASSFLLASSYNEQFF
TRBJ2-7 | few | 11 | NA | TRBV20-1 | TGCAGTGCTAGGGGCTGGGACGAGCAGTACTTC | CSARGWDEQYF
TRBJ2-1 | many | 15 | TRBD1 | TRBV5-1 | TGCGCCAGCAGCTTGGCCGGACAGGAGAACAATGAGCAGTTCTTC | CASSLAGQENNEQFF
TRBJ2-5 | NA | 12 | NA | TRBV21-1 | TGTGCCAGCAGCAAAGGTTTTCTAGCCTTATCCTTC | CASSKGFLALSF
TRBJ1-1 | few | 17 | NA | TRBV12-3/TRBV12-4 | TGTGCCAGCAGTTCGTTCTATTTCGGGACGGTGAACACTGAAGCTTTCTTT | CASSSFYFGTVNTEAFF
TRBJ1-5 | many | 15 | NA | TRBV4-2 | TGTGCCAGCAGCCAAGGGGAAGGGAACAATCAGCCCCAGCATTTT | CASSQGEGNNQPQHF
TRBJ1-1 | NA | 13 | TRBD1 | TRBV4-2 | TGTGCCGGTCGGACAGGTGGGGACACTGAAGCTTTCTTT | CAGRTGGDTEAFF
TRBJ2-3 | NA | 15 | NA | TRBV18 | TGTGCCAGCTCACCACGTTCGGTGAGCACAGATACGCAGTATTTT | CASSPRSVSTDTQYF
TRBJ2-5 | few | 18 | TRBD2 | TRBV6-1 | TGTGCCAGCAGATCGACAGACGGACTAGCGGGGTCACAAGAGACCCAGTACTTC | CASRSTDGLAGSQETQYF
TRBJ2-7 | NA | 14 | NA | TRBV15 | TGTGCCACCAGCAGAGATGATCCGCCCTACGAGCAGTACTTC | CATSRDDPPYEQYF
TRBJ2-5 | once | 13 | NA | TRBV24-1 | TGTGCCACCAGTTCCCCCAGGCGCGAGACCCAGTACTTC | CATSSPRRETQYF
TRBJ2-7 | NA | 16 | TRBD2 | TRBV2 | TGTGCCAGCAGTGAAACGGGACTAGCGTATTCCTACGAGCAGTACTTC | CASSETGLAYSYEQYF
TRBJ1-2 | NA | 15 | NA | TRBV6-2/TRBV6-3 | TGTGCCAGCAGTTCCCGGGACATGTGGGTCTATGGCTACACCTTC | CASSSRDMWVYGYTF
TRBJ2-5 | few | 15 | NA | TRBV15 | TGTGCCACCAATCAACCTGGGCATGGGGAGGAGACCCAGTACTTC | CATNQPGHGEETQYF
TRBJ1-1 | NA | 18 | NA | TRBV6-2/TRBV6-3 | TGTGCCAGCAGTTACTCGATCAGGACAGAAAAAATGAACACTGAAGCTTTCTTT | CASSYSIRTEKMNTEAFF
TRBJ2-2 | NA | 14 | TRBD1 | TRBV6-1 | TGTGCCAGCAGGGGACAGGGTCCCACCGGGGAGCTGTTTTTT | CASRGQGPTGELFF
TRBJ2-5 | NA | 15 | NA | TRBV15 | TGTGCCACCAGCAGAGATCGGCCCCTTACGGAGACCCAGTACTTC | CATSRDRPLTETQYF
TRBJ2-1 | few | 15 | TRBD1 | TRBV25-1 | TGTGCCAGTTCGACAGGGGGTTTATCCTACAATGAGCAGTTCTTC | CASSTGGLSYNEQFF
TRBJ1-1 | few | 13 | NA | TRBV4-3 | TGCGCCAGCAGCCAAGATTTGGGGACTGAAGCTTTCTTT | CASSQDLGTEAFF
TRBJ2-1 | once | 12 | NA | TRBV2 | TGTGCCAGCCACAGGACCAACAATGAGCAGTTCTTC | CASHRTNNEQFF
TRBJ2-7 | NA | 15 | TRBD1 | TRBV4-1 | TGCGCCAGCAGCCGATCCGGGACAGACGTTTACGAGCAGTACTTC | CASSRSGTDVYEQYF
TRBJ1-2 | few | 14 | TRBD1 | TRBV4-2 | TGTGCCAGCAGCCAAGAGGGCAGGGGGCAGAGCTACACCTTC | CASSQEGRGQSYTF